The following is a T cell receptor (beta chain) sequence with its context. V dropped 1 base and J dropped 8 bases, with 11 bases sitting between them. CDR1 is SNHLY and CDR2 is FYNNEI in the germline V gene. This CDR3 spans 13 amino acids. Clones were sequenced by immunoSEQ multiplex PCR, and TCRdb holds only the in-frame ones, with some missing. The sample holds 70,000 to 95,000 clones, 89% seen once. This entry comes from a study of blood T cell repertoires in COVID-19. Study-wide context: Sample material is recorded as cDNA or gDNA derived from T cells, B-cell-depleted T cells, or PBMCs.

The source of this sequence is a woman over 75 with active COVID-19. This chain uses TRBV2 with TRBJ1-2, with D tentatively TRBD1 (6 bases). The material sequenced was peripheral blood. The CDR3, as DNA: TGTGCCAGCAGTGAAGGGCAGGGGTTGGGCTACACCTTC. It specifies CASSEGQGLGYTF.